The entry below describes one TCR beta chain. What it recognizes is unknown. This specimen comes from a study of cytomegalovirus exposure and HLA in healthy donors. Study in general: Some 200 million T cells yielded 120 million or so unique TCR beta sequences, as an earlier analysis found.

PCR employed 60 Vbeta and 13 Jbeta primers. Measured with immunoSEQ multiplex PCR; TCRdb has only the in-frame clones, and not every one. This table has 150,000 to 200,000 clones, 77% appearing once. Germline V gene data show CDR1 as SQVTM and CDR2 as ANQGSEA. The CDR3 length is 11 residues. V was pared by 4 bases and J by 5 bases, with 7 bases between. Overall study findings and caveats: On later analysis, the bulk of CMV-associated TCR beta chains appeared to be HLA-restricted.

The sequence came from a young woman in good health and CMV-seropositive. The specimen was PBMCs. V usage is TRBV29-1 and J usage is TRBJ2-3; D is unresolved. The CDR3, as DNA: TGCAGCGTTGGAGTCGTAGATACGCAGTATTTT. This sequence encodes CSVGVVDTQYF.